This T cell receptor beta chain was captured by sequencing in a study of T cell changes during pregnancy in multiple sclerosis. Profiling relied on immunoSEQ multiplex PCR, and the TCRdb table lists in-frame clones only, not all of them. The repertoire includes about 60,000 clones, around 96% of them detected once, and about 2.3% sits in the top ten. CDR3 length equals 14 residues. The germline V gene has CDR1 MNHNS and CDR2 SASEGT. Trimming at V came to 3 bases and at J to 3 bases, leaving 4 bases not matched to a gene. The material sequenced was CD8+ T cells from peripheral blood mononuclear cells, taken after pregnancy. The sequence was collected from a female donor with multiple sclerosis, enrolled in a pregnancy study. The chain recombines TRBV6-1 with TRBJ2-7, with 8 bases fitting TRBD2. CDR3 in DNA: TGTGCCAGCAGTGAGATTAGCGGGATCTACGAGCAGTACTTC. Amino acids: CASSEISGIYEQYF.